Shown below are 7 T cell receptor beta chains from a single sample sequenced in a study of T cells after yellow fever vaccination (dated by TCRdb to between 2018 and 2020). In the paper's terms, the treatment or condition label means: live attenuated yellow fever vaccine strain. The library was obtained by 5' RACE. The instrument was an Illumina NovaSeq 6000. TCRdb redid the processing of the public reads, applying fastp at Q25 and MiXCR, and retained in-frame beta chains. Every distinct CDR3 protein forms one entry, paired with its most common genes and DNA. This sample has about 320,000 distinct CDR3 sequences in its table, and around 13% of those were observed once. The ten largest clonotypes hold about 3% of the sample. The input for sequencing was CD4+ T cells sorted from PBMCs, taken 15 days after the yellow fever booster vaccination. The receptor set was obtained from a man younger than 35 who received the YFV17D yellow fever vaccine.

This clonotype was observed a few times. V gene TRBV7-2 combines with J gene TRBJ1-3; perhaps TRBD1 as D (5 bases). Deletions cut 5 bases from V and 4 bases from J, with 9 bases between. The CDR3 has 13 residues. Germline V gene lookup returns CDR1 SGHTA and CDR2 FQGNSA. The CDR3 here is CASSGRTGNTIYF. The CDR3 DNA is TGTGCCAGCAGCGGGCGGACAGGAAACACCATATATTTT.

There are a few counts of this clonotype. This chain connects TRBV5-1 to TRBJ1-1; D call uncertain. Germline V gene data show CDR1 as SGHRS and CDR2 as YFSETQ. The ends were cut back, 4 bases at V and 3 bases at J, with 10 bases in the middle. The CDR3 has 13 amino acids. In DNA form, the CDR3 reads TGCGCCAGCAGCGTCGACGGGGACACTGAAGCTTTCTTT. It encodes CASSVDGDTEAFF.

The V and J genes are TRBV29-1 and TRBJ1-2; 9 bases line up with TRBD1. CDR1 and CDR2 (germline): SQVTM, ANQGSEA. J lost 7 bases, V lost 2 bases, and 8 bases had no gene match. This CDR3 region has 14 residues. Written as DNA, the CDR3 is TGCAGCGTTGAACCGGGACAGGGAGAAATTGGCTACACCTTC. Protein product: CSVEPGQGEIGYTF.

The CDR3 sequence: CASSVAPGADTQYF. CDR3 nucleotides: TGTGCCAGCAGCGTAGCTCCGGGGGCAGATACGCAGTATTTT. This sequence joins TRBV9 and TRBJ2-3; D may be TRBD2 (6 bases). Trimming removed 0 bases from V and 4 bases from J, with 9 bases in between. Germline V gene data show CDR1 as SGDLS and CDR2 as YYNGEE. The length of the CDR3 is 14 residues.

This clonotype appeared many times. This chain links TRBV12-3 or TRBV12-4 with TRBJ1-1, with D perhaps TRBD1 (6 bases). The germline V and J ends were trimmed by 8 bases and 4 bases, with 23 bases remaining between them. The CDR3 consists of 16 residues. The CDR3 nucleotides are TGTGCCAGCTCGGACAGTGGGGCGACTCCAAGCACTGAAGCTTTCTTT. The encoded protein is CASSDSGATPSTEAFF.

This clonotype was seen a few times. This sequence joins TRBV29-1 and TRBJ2-1; unclear D gene. The CDR3 is 16 residues long. V lost 8 bases and J 7 bases, leaving 27 bases between the germline ends. Looked up from germline, CDR1 is SQVTM and CDR2 is ANQGSEA. CDR3 in DNA: TGCAGCCACAACCTAGTAGGGCTCGGCGGTGGAAATGAGCAGTTCTTC. Translated: CSHNLVGLGGGNEQFF.

This clonotype was detected only a few times. This chain links TRBV12-3 or TRBV12-4 with TRBJ1-1; maybe TRBD1 (6 bases). This CDR3 contains 14 residues. V shed 3 bases and J shed 10 bases, with 18 bases lying between them. CDR3 residues: CASSFREGVRGAFF. CDR3 DNA: TGTGCCAGCAGTTTTAGGGAGGGGGTTAGGGGAGCTTTCTTT.